These 15 T cell receptor beta chains came from one sample sequenced in a study of CD8 T cells in Susac syndrome. Random hexamers served to reverse transcribe about 0.45 to 1 ug RNA. TCRdb itself ran the immunoSEQ multiplex PCR reads through MiXCR, one entry per CDR3 protein. The data show approximately 120,000 distinct CDR3 sequences, about 96% seen once. Material for sequencing was CD4+ T cells from PBMCs. These TCRs come from a human donor in good health.

The chain has TRBV3-1 and TRBJ2-7, with 11 positions matching TRBD2. The CDR3 length is 18 residues. J was trimmed by 4 bases and V by 4 bases; bases with no gene match: 15. Per germline, CDR1 LGHDT and CDR2 YNNKEL (reference sequence). Here the CDR3 reads CASSLWQSTGTSGYEQYF. The CDR3 nucleotides are TGTGCCAGCAGCCTTTGGCAGTCTACCGGGACTAGCGGATACGAGCAGTACTTC.

The rearrangement links TRBV20-1 to TRBJ1-1; D uncertain. V was pared by 0 bases and J by 4 bases, with 12 bases between. The CDR3 extends over 14 amino acids. Germline CDR1 is DFQATT and CDR2 is SNEGSKA (reference sequence). The CDR3 DNA reads TGCAGTGCTAGAGATTCTTTGGGGAGCACTGAAGCTTTCTTT. Its translation is CSARDSLGSTEAFF.

The chain recombines TRBV27 with TRBJ2-7, with a tentative D call TRBD2 (6 bases). The CDR3 has 15 residues. Trimming stripped 3 bases from V and 1 base from J, with 13 bases between. CDR1 MNHEY and CDR2 SMNVEV come from the germline V gene (reference sequence). CDR3 DNA sequence: TGTGCCAGCAGTTTTACGGTCGGGACTTCCTACGAGCAGTACTTC. Translating gives CASSFTVGTSYEQYF.

The gene calls are TRBV11-2 and TRBJ2-1; no clear D. V was clipped by 1 base and J by 10 bases, with 5 bases between them. Germline lookup yields CDR1 SGHAT and CDR2 FQNNGV. The CDR3 contains 11 residues. This chain's CDR3 is CASSLGLEQFF. CDR3 DNA: TGTGCCAGCAGCTTAGGACTGGAGCAGTTCTTC.

This chain links TRBV7-9 with TRBJ1-4; no clear D. Trimming shortened V by 1 base and J by 8 bases, and 14 bases separated the two germline ends. This CDR3 contains 15 residues. The V gene's germline CDR1 is SEHNR and CDR2 FQNEAQ (reference sequence). The chain's CDR3 is CASSLDGTRGEKLFF. CDR3 coding DNA: TGTGCCAGCAGCTTAGACGGAACCAGAGGCGAAAAACTGTTTTTT.

The rearrangement uses TRBV3-1 and TRBJ1-2; unclear D gene. This CDR3 has 13 residues. The V end lost 4 bases, the J end lost 1 base, and 7 bases lay between the germline ends. Germline V gene lookup returns CDR1 LGHDT and CDR2 YNNKEL (reference sequence). The CDR3 reads CASSLDNNYGYTF. The DNA for the CDR3 is TGTGCCAGCAGCCTAGACAATAACTATGGCTACACCTTC.

J is TRBJ2-7 and V is TRBV18, with D possibly matching TRBD1 (5 bases). Germline CDR1 reads KGHSH; CDR2 reads LQKENI. The V end lost 3 bases, the J end lost 2 bases, and 11 bases lay between the germline ends. The CDR3 contains 14 residues. This CDR3 is CASSPSGQAYEQYF. CDR3 nucleotide sequence: TGTGCCAGCTCACCCTCCGGACAAGCCTACGAGCAGTACTTC.

The chain joins TRBV6-5 to TRBJ2-7, with 9 nucleotides matching TRBD2. With V trimmed by 8 bases and J by 2 bases, 10 bases remained unmatched. This CDR3 contains 15 residues. CDR1 and CDR2 from the germline V gene are MNHEY and SVGAGI. The CDR3 DNA sequence: TGTGCCAGCGGTAGCGGGAGCGCTCTTACCTACGAGCAGTACTTC. Amino acids: CASGSGSALTYEQYF.

The chain has TRBV29-1 and TRBJ1-2; the match to TRBD1 covers 7 bases. CDR1 and CDR2 (germline): SQVTM, ANQGSEA. The CDR3 extends over 12 amino acids. Trimming removed 4 bases from V and 4 bases from J; junction bases left unmatched: 3. The CDR3, as DNA: TGCAGCGTTGGGGACAGTTCCTATGGCTACACCTTC. This gives the protein CSVGDSSYGYTF.

This chain joins TRBV29-1 and TRBJ2-1, with D perhaps matching TRBD2 (5 bases). Germline V gene sequence: CDR1 SQVTM, CDR2 ANQGSEA. V shed 6 bases and J shed 9 bases, with 18 bases lying between them. The CDR3 spans 13 residues. The DNA for the CDR3 is TGCAGCGTGACGGGAATTAAGTCCCTTGAGCAGTTCTTC. Residues: CSVTGIKSLEQFF.

The rearrangement joins TRBV7-3 to TRBJ2-2; the match to TRBD2 covers 10 bases. Germline values: CDR1 SGHTA, CDR2 FQGTGA. This CDR3 has 14 amino acids. The ends lost 4 bases at V and 6 bases at J; junction bases unmatched: 2. The CDR3 nucleotides are TGTGCCAGCAGCTCGGGGACTAGCGCCGGGGAGCTGTTTTTT. This codes for CASSSGTSAGELFF.

The rearrangement uses TRBV5-6 and TRBJ2-5, with TRBD1 matching over 7 bases. The CDR3 is 15 amino acids. J gave up 5 bases and V 4 bases, and 11 bases lay outside the gene matches. The germline gives CDR1 SGHDT, CDR2 YYEEEE. The CDR3 sequence is CASSLGQVAGETQYF. The CDR3 nucleotides read TGTGCCAGCAGCCTAGGACAGGTAGCAGGGGAGACCCAGTACTTC.

V and J are TRBV29-1 and TRBJ1-5; perhaps TRBD1 as D (6 bases). The V gene lost 3 bases and the J gene lost 6 bases, with 12 bases spanning the gap. The CDR3 has 13 residues. The V gene's germline CDR1 is SQVTM and CDR2 ANQGSEA. The CDR3 loop reads CSVDRGSGQPQHF. The CDR3 bases are TGCAGCGTTGACAGGGGCTCAGGTCAGCCCCAGCATTTT.

This clonotype has just one count. The chain couples TRBV28 to TRBJ1-1, with D possibly TRBD1 on 6 matching bases. CDR3 length: 11 residues. V gave up 7 bases and J gave up 11 bases, with 14 bases separating them. In germline, CDR1 is MDHEN, CDR2 SYDVKM. The chain's CDR3 is CASTGGRWAFF. Written as DNA, the CDR3 is TGTGCCAGCACCGGGGGGCGTTGGGCTTTCTTT. Using reference TRBV28 and TRBJ1-1 for the parts outside the CDR3, the full variable domain is DVKVTQSSRYLVKRTGEKVFLECVQDMDHENMFWYRQDPGLGLRLIYFSYDVKMKEKGDIPEGYSVSREKKERFSLILESASTNQTSMYLCASTGGRWAFFGQGTRLTVV.

V and J are TRBV7-9 and TRBJ2-2; TRBD1 matches at 7 bases. The CDR3 length is 14 residues. J lost 5 bases, V lost 8 bases, and 8 bases had no gene match. Germline-derived CDR1 and CDR2 are SEHNR and FQNEAQ (reference sequence). CDR3 sequence reads: CASLDRDRTGELFF. The CDR3 nucleotides read TGTGCCAGCCTCGACAGGGATAGGACCGGGGAGCTGTTTTTT.